The source of this T cell receptor (beta chain) is a study of shared clonotypes between healthy human individuals. Study results and caveats: Having only a few donors restricted how much genetic and exposure-history diversity was captured.

V lost 4 bases and J lost 4; bases outside the gene matches: 1. The CDR3 has 14 residues. The V gene's germline CDR1 is SGHRS and CDR2 YFSETQ. On this clone: Its antigen is as yet unknown.

The method was immunoSEQ multiplex PCR; TCRdb's version includes in-frame clones alone and lacks a portion of them. The sample holds more than 2 million clones, approximately 95% seen once. The origin of this receptor is a man aged 18 to 35 in good health. The chain links TRBV5-1 to TRBJ2-5; TRBD2 agrees at 13 bases. The sample was naive CD4+ T cells sorted from blood. Subset defined: CD45RA+ positively selected. CDR3 nucleotide sequence: TGCGCCAGCAGCCGGACTAGCGGGGGAGAGACCCAGTACTTC. Its translation: CASSRTSGGETQYF.